This T cell receptor (beta chain) was identified during a study of cytomegalovirus exposure and HLA in healthy donors. General study results and limits: Donors were assumed by presence/absence analyses to have roughly uniform sequencing depth. Prior analysis indicated that the majority of TCR beta V segments exhibited productivity approximately 87% or approximately 30% of the time.

Trimming pared 0 bases from V and 4 bases from J, leaving 9 bases between. Germline CDR1 is LGHNA and CDR2 is YSLEER. The CDR3 is 14 residues long. The PCR contained 60 Vbeta and 13 Jbeta primers. In the original analysis: Roughly 12 million shared chains were among 80 million or so unique TCR beta chains counted in a later analysis. Some clones are missing from TCRdb's copy, which holds only in-frame ones; the method was immunoSEQ multiplex PCR. That table furnishes V, J and clone size, whereas the DNA furnished D and trimming. The data contain roughly 180,000 clones, approximately 81% of them singletons. A word on this clone: Its antigen is unknown.

V gene TRBV4-3 combines with J gene TRBJ1-1; a possible D gene is TRBD1 (5 bases). The sample comprised PBMCs. This receptor was identified in a male donor in good health and CMV-seronegative. CDR3 sequence: CASSQDGGITEAFF. The CDR3 DNA reads TGCGCCAGCAGCCAAGACGGGGGGATCACTGAAGCTTTCTTT.